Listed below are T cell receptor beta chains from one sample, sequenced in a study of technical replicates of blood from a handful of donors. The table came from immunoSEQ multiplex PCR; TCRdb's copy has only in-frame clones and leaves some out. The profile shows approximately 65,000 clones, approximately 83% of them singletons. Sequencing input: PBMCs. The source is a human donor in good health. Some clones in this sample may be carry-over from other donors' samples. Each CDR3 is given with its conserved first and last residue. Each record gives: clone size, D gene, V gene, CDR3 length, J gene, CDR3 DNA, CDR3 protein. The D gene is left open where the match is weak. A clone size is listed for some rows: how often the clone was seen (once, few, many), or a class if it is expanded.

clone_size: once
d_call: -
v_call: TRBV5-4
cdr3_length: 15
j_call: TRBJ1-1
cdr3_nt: TGTGCCAGCAACCCCCATCCCGAGGGAAGGCCTGAAGCTTTCTTT
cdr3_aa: CASNPHPEGRPEAFF

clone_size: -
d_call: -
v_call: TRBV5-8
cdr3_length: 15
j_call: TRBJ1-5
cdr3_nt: TGTGCCAGCAGTCCCCCCGGGATGGGGAATCAGCCCCAGCATTTT
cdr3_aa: CASSPPGMGNQPQHF

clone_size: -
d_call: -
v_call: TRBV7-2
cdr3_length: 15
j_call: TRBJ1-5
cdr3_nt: TGTGCCAGCAGCCCTGGGGAGTCTAGCAATCAGCCCCAGCATTTT
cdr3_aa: CASSPGESSNQPQHF

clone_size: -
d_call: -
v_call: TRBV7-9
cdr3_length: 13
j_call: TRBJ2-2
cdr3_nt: TGTGCCAGCAGCTTACGAGCTACCGGGGAGCTGTTTTTT
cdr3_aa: CASSLRATGELFF

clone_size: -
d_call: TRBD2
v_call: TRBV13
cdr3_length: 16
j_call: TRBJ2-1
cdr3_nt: TGTGCCAGCAGGGGTGGACTAGCGGGGGGGCCCCATGAGCAGTTCTTC
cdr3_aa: CASRGGLAGGPHEQFF

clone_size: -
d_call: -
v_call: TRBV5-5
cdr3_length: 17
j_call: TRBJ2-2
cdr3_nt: TGTGCCAGCAGCTTGAGTGGAGACAGGTCGGTCACCGGGGAGCTGTTTTTT
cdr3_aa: CASSLSGDRSVTGELFF

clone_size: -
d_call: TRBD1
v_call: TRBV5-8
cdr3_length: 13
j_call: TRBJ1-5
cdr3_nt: TGTGCCAGCAGCCAGAACAGGGGCCAGCCCCAGCATTTT
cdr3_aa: CASSQNRGQPQHF

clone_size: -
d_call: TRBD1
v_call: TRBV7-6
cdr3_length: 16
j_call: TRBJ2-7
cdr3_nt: TGTGCCAGCAGCCCTAATTACGGGACAGGGGCCTACGAGCAGTACTTC
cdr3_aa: CASSPNYGTGAYEQYF

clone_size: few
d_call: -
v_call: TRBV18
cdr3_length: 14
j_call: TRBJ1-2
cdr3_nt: TGTGCCAGCTCACCGGCCCCACTTGGAGATGGCTACACCTTC
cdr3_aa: CASSPAPLGDGYTF

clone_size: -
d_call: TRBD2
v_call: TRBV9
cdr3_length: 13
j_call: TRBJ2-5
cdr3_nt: TGTGCCAGCAGCGAGACTAGCGCACAGACCCAGTACTTC
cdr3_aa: CASSETSAQTQYF

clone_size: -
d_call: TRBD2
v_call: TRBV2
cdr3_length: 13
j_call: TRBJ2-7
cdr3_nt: TGTGCCAGCAGTGAAACGGGGGGGGGCGAGCAGTACTTC
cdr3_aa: CASSETGGGEQYF

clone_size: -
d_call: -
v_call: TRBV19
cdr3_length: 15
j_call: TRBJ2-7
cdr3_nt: TGTGCCAGTAGTATCTTTGGGGGAGGAACCTACGAGCAGTACTTC
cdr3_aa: CASSIFGGGTYEQYF

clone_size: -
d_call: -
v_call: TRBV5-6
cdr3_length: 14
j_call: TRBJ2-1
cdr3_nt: TGTGCCAGCAGCTTCGACAGCTCCTACAATGAGCAGTTCTTC
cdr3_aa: CASSFDSSYNEQFF

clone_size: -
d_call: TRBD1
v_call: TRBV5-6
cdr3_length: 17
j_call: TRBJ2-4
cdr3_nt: TGTGCCAGCAGCTTGGAGGAGACAGGGGCGCCCAAAAACATTCAGTACTTC
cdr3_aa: CASSLEETGAPKNIQYF

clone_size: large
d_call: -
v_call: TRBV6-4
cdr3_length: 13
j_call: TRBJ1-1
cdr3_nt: TGTGCCAGCAGTGAATCAGGAAACACTGAAGCTTTCTTT
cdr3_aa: CASSESGNTEAFF

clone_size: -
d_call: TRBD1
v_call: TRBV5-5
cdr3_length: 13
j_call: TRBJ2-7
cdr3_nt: TGTGCCAGCAGCTTGGACAGGGGCTACGAGCAGTACTTC
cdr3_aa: CASSLDRGYEQYF

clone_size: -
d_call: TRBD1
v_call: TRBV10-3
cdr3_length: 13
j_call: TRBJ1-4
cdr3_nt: TGTGCCACCGCCGGGACAGAAAATGAAAAACTGTTTTTT
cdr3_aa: CATAGTENEKLFF

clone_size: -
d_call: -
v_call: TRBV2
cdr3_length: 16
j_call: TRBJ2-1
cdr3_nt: TGTGCCAGCAGTGAACATTCGGGACTGGCTTACAATGAGCAGTTCTTC
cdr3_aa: CASSEHSGLAYNEQFF

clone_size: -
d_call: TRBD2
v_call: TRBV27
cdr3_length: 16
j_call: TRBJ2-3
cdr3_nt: TGTGCCAGCAGTTCTAGGGGACTAGGGGTCAGGGATACGCAGTATTTT
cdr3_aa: CASSSRGLGVRDTQYF

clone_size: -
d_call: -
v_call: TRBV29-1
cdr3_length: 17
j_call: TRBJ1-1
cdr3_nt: TGCAGCGTCCATAGGGGCGGTCGGGGGACCCGGGGGACTGAAGCTTTCTTT
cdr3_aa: CSVHRGGRGTRGTEAFF

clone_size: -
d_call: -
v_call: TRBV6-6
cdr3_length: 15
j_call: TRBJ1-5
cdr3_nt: TGTGCCAGCAGTTACTCGGGGGGGCGTGGACAGCCCCAGCATTTT
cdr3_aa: CASSYSGGRGQPQHF

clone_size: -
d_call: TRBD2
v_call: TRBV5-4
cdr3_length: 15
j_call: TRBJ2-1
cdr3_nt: TGTGCCAGCAACGCTCCGGGACTAGCGGCCAATGAGCAGTTCTTC
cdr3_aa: CASNAPGLAANEQFF

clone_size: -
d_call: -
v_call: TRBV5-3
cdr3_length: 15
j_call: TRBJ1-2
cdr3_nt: TGTGCCAGAAGCTCCGGGACACATTCTAACTATGGCTACACCTTC
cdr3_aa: CARSSGTHSNYGYTF

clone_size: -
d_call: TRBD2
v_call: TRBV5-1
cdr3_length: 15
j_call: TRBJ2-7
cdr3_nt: TGCGCCAGCAGCTTGGTGGGACTAGGGGGGAGCGAGCAGTACTTC
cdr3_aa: CASSLVGLGGSEQYF

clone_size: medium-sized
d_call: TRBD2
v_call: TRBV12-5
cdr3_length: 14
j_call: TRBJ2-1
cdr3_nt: TGTGCTAGTGGCCTTCTCCGGGGGGACAATGAGCAGTTCTTC
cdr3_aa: CASGLLRGDNEQFF

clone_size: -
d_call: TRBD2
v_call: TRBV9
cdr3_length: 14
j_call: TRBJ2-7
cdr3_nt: TGTGCCAGCACCACGGGACTAGCGGGAGTCGAGCAGTACTTC
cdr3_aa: CASTTGLAGVEQYF

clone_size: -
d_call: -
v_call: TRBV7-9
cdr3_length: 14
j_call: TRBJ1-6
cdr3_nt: TGTGCCAGCAGCTTTAACGGGGATAATTCACCCCTCCACTTT
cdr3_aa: CASSFNGDNSPLHF

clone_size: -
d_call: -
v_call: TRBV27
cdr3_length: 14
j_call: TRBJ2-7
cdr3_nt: TGTGCCAGCAGTTTTACTTCCTACTCCTACGAGCAGTACTTC
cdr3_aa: CASSFTSYSYEQYF

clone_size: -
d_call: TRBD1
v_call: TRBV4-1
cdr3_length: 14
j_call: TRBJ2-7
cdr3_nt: TGCGCCAGCAGCCACACAGGGGTGGCCTACGAGCAGTACTTC
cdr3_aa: CASSHTGVAYEQYF

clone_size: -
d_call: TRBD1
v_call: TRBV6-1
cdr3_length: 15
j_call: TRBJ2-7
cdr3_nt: TGTGCCAGCGTCCCCGGGGGACAGGGGTCGAACGAGCAGTACTTC
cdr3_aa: CASVPGGQGSNEQYF

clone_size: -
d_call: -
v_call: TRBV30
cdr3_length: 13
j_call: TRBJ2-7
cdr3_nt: TGTGCCTGGAGTGTACATGGGCGTTACGAGCAGTACTTC
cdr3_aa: CAWSVHGRYEQYF

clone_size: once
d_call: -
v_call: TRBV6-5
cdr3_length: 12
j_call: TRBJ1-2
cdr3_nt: TGTGCCAGCAGTTCCCGGAACTATGGCTACACCTTC
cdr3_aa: CASSSRNYGYTF

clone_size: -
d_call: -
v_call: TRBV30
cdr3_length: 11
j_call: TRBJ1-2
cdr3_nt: TGTGCCTGGAGAGGGAGCGGCGGCTACACCTTC
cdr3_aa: CAWRGSGGYTF

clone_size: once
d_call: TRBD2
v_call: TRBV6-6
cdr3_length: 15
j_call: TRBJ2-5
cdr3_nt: TGTGCCAGCGGGTTGACTAGCGGGGCACAAGAGACCCAGTACTTC
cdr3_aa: CASGLTSGAQETQYF

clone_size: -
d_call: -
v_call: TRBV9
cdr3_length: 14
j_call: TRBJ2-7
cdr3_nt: TGTGCCAGCAGCGTAGCAGGGTTCTCCTACGAGCAGTACTTC
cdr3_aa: CASSVAGFSYEQYF

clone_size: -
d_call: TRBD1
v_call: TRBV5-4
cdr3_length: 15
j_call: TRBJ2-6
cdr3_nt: TGTGCCAGCAGCCGCAGGGGGCCTGGGGCCAACGTCCTGACTTTC
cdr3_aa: CASSRRGPGANVLTF

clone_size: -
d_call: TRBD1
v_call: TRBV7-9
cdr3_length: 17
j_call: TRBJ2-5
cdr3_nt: TGTGCCAGCAGACCCCGTTCTTACAGGGGGTTGGAAGAGACCCAGTACTTC
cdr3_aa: CASRPRSYRGLEETQYF

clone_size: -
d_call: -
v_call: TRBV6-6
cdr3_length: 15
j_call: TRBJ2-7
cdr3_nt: TGTGCCAGCAGTTACTCGTTTGGGGAGACCTACGAGCAGTACTTC
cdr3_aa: CASSYSFGETYEQYF

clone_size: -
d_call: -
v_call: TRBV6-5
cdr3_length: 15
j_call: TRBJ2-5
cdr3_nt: TGTGCCAGCAGTTACCTGGGGCCGAAAGGGGGGGCCCAGTACTTC
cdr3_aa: CASSYLGPKGGAQYF

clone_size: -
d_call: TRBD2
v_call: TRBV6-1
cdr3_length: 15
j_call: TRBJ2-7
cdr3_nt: TGTGCCAGCTCAGTGAGCGGGAACAGTCCCTACGAGCAGTACTTC
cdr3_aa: CASSVSGNSPYEQYF

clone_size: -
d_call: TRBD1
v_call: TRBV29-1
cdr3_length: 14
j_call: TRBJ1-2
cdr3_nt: TGCAGCGTTGGTGGACAGGGGCTAAACTATGGCTACACCTTC
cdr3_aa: CSVGGQGLNYGYTF

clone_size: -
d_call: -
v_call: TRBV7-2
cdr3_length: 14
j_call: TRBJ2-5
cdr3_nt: TGTGCCAGCAGCGCCCCCTACCCAGGGGAGACCCAGTACTTC
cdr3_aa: CASSAPYPGETQYF

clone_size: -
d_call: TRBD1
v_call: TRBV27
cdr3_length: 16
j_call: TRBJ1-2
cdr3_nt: TGTGCCAGCAGTTTCCTAGGACAGGGGGTCAACTATGGCTACACCTTC
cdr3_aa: CASSFLGQGVNYGYTF

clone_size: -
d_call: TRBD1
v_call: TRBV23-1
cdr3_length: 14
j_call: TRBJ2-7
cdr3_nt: TGCGCCAGCGACCCCCTCTCAACAGGGGACGAGCAGTACTTC
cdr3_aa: CASDPLSTGDEQYF

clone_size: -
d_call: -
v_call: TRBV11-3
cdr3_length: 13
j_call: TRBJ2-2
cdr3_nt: TGTGCCAGCAGCTTATTTGGCTCCGGGGAGCTGTTTTTT
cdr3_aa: CASSLFGSGELFF

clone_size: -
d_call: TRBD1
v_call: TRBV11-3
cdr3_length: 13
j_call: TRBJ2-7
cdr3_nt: TGTGCCAGCAGCCTCGGCTGGGACAGCGAGCAGTACTTC
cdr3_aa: CASSLGWDSEQYF

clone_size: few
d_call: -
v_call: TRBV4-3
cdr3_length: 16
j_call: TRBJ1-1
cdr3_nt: TGCGCCAGCAGCCAAGATTTCCCAGGGATGAACACTGAAGCTTTCTTT
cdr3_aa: CASSQDFPGMNTEAFF

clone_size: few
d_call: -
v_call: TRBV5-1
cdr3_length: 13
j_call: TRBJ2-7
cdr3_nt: TGCGCCAGCAGCTCACGACAGAACTACGAGCAGTACTTC
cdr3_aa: CASSSRQNYEQYF

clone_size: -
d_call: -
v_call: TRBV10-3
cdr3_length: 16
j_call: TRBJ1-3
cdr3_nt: TGTGCCATCAGTGAGTCGGAGGGTGTCTCTGGAAACACCATATATTTT
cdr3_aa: CAISESEGVSGNTIYF

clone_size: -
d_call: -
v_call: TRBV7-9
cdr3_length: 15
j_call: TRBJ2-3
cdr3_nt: TGTGCCAGCAGCTCAACGGCGGGATGGCCAGATACGCAGTATTTT
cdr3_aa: CASSSTAGWPDTQYF

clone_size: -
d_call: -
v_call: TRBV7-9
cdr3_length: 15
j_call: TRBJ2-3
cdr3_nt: TGTGCCAGCAGCTTAGGGGCGGGGTTGGCAGATACGCAGTATTTT
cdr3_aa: CASSLGAGLADTQYF